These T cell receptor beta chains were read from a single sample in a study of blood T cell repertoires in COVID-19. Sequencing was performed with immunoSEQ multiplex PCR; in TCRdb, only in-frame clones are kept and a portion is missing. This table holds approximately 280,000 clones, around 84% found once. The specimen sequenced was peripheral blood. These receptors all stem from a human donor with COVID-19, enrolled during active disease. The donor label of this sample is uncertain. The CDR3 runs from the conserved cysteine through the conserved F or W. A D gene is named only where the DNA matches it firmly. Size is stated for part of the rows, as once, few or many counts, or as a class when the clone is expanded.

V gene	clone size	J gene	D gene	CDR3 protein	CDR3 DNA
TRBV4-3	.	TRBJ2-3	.	CASSQSVAPPADTQYF	TGCGCCAGCAGCCAATCGGTAGCCCCACCGGCGGATACGCAGTATTTT
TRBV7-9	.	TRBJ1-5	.	CASSLLSQPQHF	TGTGCCAGCAGCTTACTTTCTCAGCCCCAGCATTTT
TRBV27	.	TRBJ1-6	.	CASAGAGVSPLHF	TGTGCCAGCGCCGGGGCAGGGGTCTCACCCCTCCACTTT
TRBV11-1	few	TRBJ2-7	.	CASSLLGADGTYEQYF	TGTGCCAGCAGCTTATTGGGGGCAGACGGAACCTACGAGCAGTACTTC
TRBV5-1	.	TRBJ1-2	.	CASSFQGLGMDGYTF	TGCGCCAGCAGCTTTCAGGGGTTGGGGATGGATGGCTACACCTTC
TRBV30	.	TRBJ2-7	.	CAWSGDISYEQYF	TGTGCCTGGAGCGGGGACATCTCCTACGAGCAGTACTTC
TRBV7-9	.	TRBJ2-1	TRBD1	CASSPQGQVLFF	TGTGCCAGCAGCCCCCAGGGACAGGTCCTGTTCTTC
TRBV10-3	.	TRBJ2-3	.	CAISVNSPPTDTQYF	TGTGCCATCAGTGTGAACAGTCCCCCCACAGATACGCAGTATTTT
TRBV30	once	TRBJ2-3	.	CAWNPGSTDTQYF	TGTGCCTGGAACCCGGGAAGCACAGATACGCAGTATTTT
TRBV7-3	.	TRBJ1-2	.	CASSPSRTEGGYTF	TGTGCCAGCTCCCCCAGTAGGACAGAGGGTGGCTACACCTTC
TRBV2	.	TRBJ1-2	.	CASSGGYDPIAF	TGTGCCAGCAGTGGTGGTTACGATCCTATCGCCTTC
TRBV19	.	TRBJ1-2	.	CASSMAGGYTF	TGTGCCAGTAGTATGGCAGGAGGCTACACCTTC
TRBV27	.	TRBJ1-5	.	CASSLRAGGSNQPQHF	TGTGCCAGCAGTTTAAGGGCGGGCGGTAGCAATCAGCCCCAGCATTTT
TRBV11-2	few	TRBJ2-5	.	CASSIPGWDTMRGETQYF	TGTGCCAGCAGCATACCAGGCTGGGACACCATGAGGGGAGAGACCCAGTACTTC
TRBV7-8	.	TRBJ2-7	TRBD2	CASSSGRLAGDYEQYF	TGTGCCAGCAGCTCCGGCCGACTAGCGGGCGACTACGAGCAGTACTTC
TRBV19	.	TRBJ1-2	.	CASNPFAGRYGYTF	TGTGCCAGTAACCCCTTCGCAGGGCGGTATGGCTACACCTTC
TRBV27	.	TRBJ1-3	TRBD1	CASSFSTGPGNTIYF	TGTGCCAGCAGTTTCTCGACAGGGCCAGGAAACACCATATATTTT
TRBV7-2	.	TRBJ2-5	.	CASSLAGPTETQYF	TGTGCCAGCAGCTTAGCGGGCCCCACGGAGACCCAGTACTTC
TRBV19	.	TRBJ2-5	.	CASSLDSSWGETQYF	TGTGCCAGTAGTCTGGACTCTTCATGGGGAGAGACCCAGTACTTC
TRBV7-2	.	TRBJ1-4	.	CASSPLGQPNEKLFF	TGTGCCAGCAGCCCCCTAGGACAGCCTAATGAAAAACTGTTTTTT
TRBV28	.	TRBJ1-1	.	CASSQWVAGPTLEAFF	TGTGCCAGCAGTCAATGGGTTGCAGGGCCGACCCTTGAAGCTTTCTTT
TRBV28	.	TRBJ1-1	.	CASSSHPRWNTEAFF	TGTGCCAGCAGTTCCCACCCTAGGTGGAACACTGAAGCTTTCTTT
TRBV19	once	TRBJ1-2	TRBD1	CASSSRQGSYGYTF	TGTGCCAGTAGTTCCAGACAGGGGTCCTATGGCTACACCTTC
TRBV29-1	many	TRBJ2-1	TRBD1	CSVSGTGVYNEQFF	TGCAGCGTGTCCGGGACAGGGGTCTACAATGAGCAGTTCTTC
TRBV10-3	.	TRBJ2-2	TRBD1	CAIHRTGDTGELFF	TGTGCCATCCATCGGACAGGGGACACCGGGGAGCTGTTTTTT
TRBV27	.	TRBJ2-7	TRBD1	CASSSRTGGPRYEQYF	TGTGCCAGCAGTTCCCGGACAGGGGGCCCTCGCTACGAGCAGTACTTC
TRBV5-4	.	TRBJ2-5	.	CASRLELGQETQYF	TGTGCCAGCCGGCTAGAACTAGGACAAGAGACCCAGTACTTC